One sample yielded the 25 T cell receptor beta chains listed below, sequenced in a study of blood T cell repertoires in COVID-19. Using immunoSEQ multiplex PCR, the repertoire was profiled, and TCRdb retains in-frame clones only, with some absent. The sample has fewer than 350,000 clones, around 90% seen once. Sequenced sample: peripheral blood. These receptors were obtained from a woman aged 30 to 39 with COVID-19, enrolled during active disease.

The genes are TRBV28 and TRBJ1-3; 7 bases agree with TRBD1. This CDR3 has 15 amino acids. With 6 bases clipped from V and 0 bases from J, the junction kept 5 bases outside the gene matches. Germline CDR1 is MDHEN and CDR2 is SYDVKM. The CDR3, as DNA: TGTGCCAGCAGCCAGGGACAGTACTCTGGAAACACCATATATTTT. Its translation is CASSQGQYSGNTIYF. Based on the CDR3 plus reference TRBV28 and TRBJ1-3, the full variable domain is DVKVTQSSRYLVKRTGEKVFLECVQDMDHENMFWYRQDPGLGLRLIYFSYDVKMKEKGDIPEGYSVSREKKERFSLILESASTNQTSMYLCASSQGQYSGNTIYFGEGSWLTVV.

This clone was seen only once. This chain joins TRBV2 and TRBJ2-1; 8 nucleotides line up with TRBD1. The CDR3 loop spans 14 amino acids. V lost 4 bases, J lost 3 bases, and 2 bases stayed unmatched. In germline, CDR1 is SNHLY, CDR2 FYNNEI. The CDR3 nucleotides read TGTGCCAGCAGTGCCGGGACAGGCTACAATGAGCAGTTCTTC. Translation: CASSAGTGYNEQFF.

In its sample, this clone was seen once. V and J are TRBV19 and TRBJ1-1; D ambiguous. Germline CDR1 reads LNHDA; CDR2 reads SQIVND (reference sequence). This CDR3 comprises 13 residues. V was trimmed by 3 bases and J by 4 bases, leaving 9 bases between them. CDR3 coding DNA: TGTGCCAGTAGTATCGGGGTCCGCACTGAAGCTTTCTTT. Translated: CASSIGVRTEAFF.

This sequence joins TRBV3-1 (or the pseudogene TRBV3-2) and TRBJ1-4; 9 nucleotides align to TRBD1. This CDR3 is 15 amino acids long. CDR1 LGHDT and CDR2 YNNKEL come from the germline V gene (reference sequence). The junction had 3 bases not matched to a gene; V was cut back by 1 base and J by 6 bases. The CDR3 bases are TGTGCCAGCAGCCAAGTGGGGACAGGGCATGAAAAACTGTTTTTT. Protein: CASSQVGTGHEKLFF.

This chain links TRBV4-1 with TRBJ2-3; TRBD1 matches 10 bases. This CDR3 has 16 residues. The V gene end was trimmed by 1 base and the J gene end by 2 bases; junction bases not matched to a gene: 3. Per germline, CDR1 MGHRA and CDR2 YSYEKL. For the CDR3, the DNA is TGCGCCAGCAGCCAAGTGGACAGGGGGATCACAGATACGCAGTATTTT. Protein: CASSQVDRGITDTQYF.

The chain couples TRBV27 to TRBJ1-1; D unclear. This CDR3 is built from 14 residues. In germline, CDR1 is MNHEY, CDR2 SMNVEV (reference sequence). V lost 0 bases, J lost 8 bases, and 13 bases lay in between. CDR3 coding DNA: TGTGCCAGCAGTTTATCCAAGCACGGGGTAGAAGCTTTCTTT. Encoded protein: CASSLSKHGVEAFF.

The V and J genes are TRBV30 and TRBJ2-1, with D possibly matching TRBD2 (5 bases). CDR3 length: 16 amino acids. V dropped 2 bases and J dropped 3 bases, with 17 bases sitting between them. Germline V gives CDR1 GTSNPN, CDR2 SVGIG (reference sequence). The CDR3 here is CAWSPLSGALYNEQFF. The CDR3 nucleotides are TGTGCCTGGAGTCCCCTCAGCGGAGCTCTCTACAATGAGCAGTTCTTC.

The chain uses TRBV27 and TRBJ2-1, with 7 bases identical to TRBD1. The CDR3 is made up of 16 amino acids. V gave up 0 bases and J gave up 2 bases; unmatched junction bases: 4. Germline lookup yields CDR1 MNHEY and CDR2 SMNVEV (reference sequence). The CDR3 region is CASSLSEQGPYNEQFF. CDR3 in DNA: TGTGCCAGCAGTTTATCGGAACAGGGGCCCTACAATGAGCAGTTCTTC.

The table lists this clone with a few counts. The chain joins TRBV2 to TRBJ1-2; 7 bases match TRBD1. After removal of 6 bases from V and 3 bases from J, the junction contained 4 bases not matched to a gene. This CDR3 spans 13 amino acids. Germline assignment: CDR1 SNHLY and CDR2 FYNNEI. The CDR3 DNA is TGTGCCAGCAGCGAGGGACAGTACTATGGCTACACCTTC. Its protein is CASSEGQYYGYTF.

The chain uses TRBV30 and TRBJ2-7; 7 positions match TRBD1. Germline V gene data show CDR1 as GTSNPN and CDR2 as SVGIG (reference sequence). The CDR3 loop spans 13 amino acids. Trimming at V came to 5 bases and at J to 3 bases, leaving 7 bases not matched to a gene. The CDR3 protein is CAWRQGVFYEQYF. CDR3 nucleotides: TGTGCCTGGCGGCAGGGGGTTTTCTACGAGCAGTACTTC.

The rearrangement joins TRBV2 to TRBJ1-5; TRBD1 aligns across 7 bases. Germline assignment: CDR1 SNHLY and CDR2 FYNNEI. The CDR3 spans 15 residues. The V gene end was trimmed by 4 bases and the J gene end by 2 bases; junction bases not matched to a gene: 5. CDR3 region: CASSAGQVGNQPQHF. CDR3 nucleotides: TGTGCCAGCAGTGCCGGACAGGTGGGCAATCAGCCCCAGCATTTT.

V gene TRBV9 combines with J gene TRBJ1-2, with TRBD1 matching 7 bases. Per germline, CDR1 SGDLS and CDR2 YYNGEE. Trimming cost V 3 bases and J 4 bases; bases outside gene matches: 9. The CDR3 consists of 15 residues. CDR3 bases: TGTGCCAGCAGCGCCCGACAGGGTGGGAGCTATGGCTACACCTTC. Translating gives CASSARQGGSYGYTF.

The gene calls are TRBV2 and TRBJ2-2; TRBD1 agrees at 8 bases. CDR3 length equals 15 residues. Trimming removed 6 bases from V and 0 bases from J; junction bases left unmatched: 3. Germline V gives CDR1 SNHLY, CDR2 FYNNEI. The DNA of the CDR3 is TGTGCCAGCAGCCGACAGGGGACGAACACCGGGGAGCTGTTTTTT. Translated: CASSRQGTNTGELFF.

This CDR3 is CATSEPTGGIDTQYF. As DNA, the CDR3 is TGTGCCACCAGTGAGCCGACAGGGGGCATAGATACGCAGTATTTT. The chain has TRBV24-1 and TRBJ2-3; 10 bases align to TRBD1. The CDR3 consists of 15 residues. CDR1 is KGHDR and CDR2 is SFDVKD in the germline V gene. Trimming at V came to 4 bases and at J to 5 bases, leaving 5 bases not matched to a gene.

This chain joins TRBV2 and TRBJ1-6, with D uncertain. V lost 4 bases and J 2 bases, leaving 12 bases between the germline ends. Per the germline V gene, CDR1 is SNHLY and CDR2 is FYNNEI. This CDR3 spans 16 amino acids. In DNA, the CDR3 is TGTGCCAGCAGTGCTCATACAGAAGCCTATAATTCACCCCTCCACTTT. It encodes CASSAHTEAYNSPLHF. The full variable domain, rest sourced from reference TRBV2 and TRBJ1-6, is EPEVTQTPSHQVTQMGQEVILRCVPISNHLYFYWYRQILGQKVEFLVSFYNNEISEKSEIFDDQFSVERPDGSNFTLKIRSTKLEDSAMYFCASSAHTEAYNSPLHFGNGTRLTVT.

The V and J genes are TRBV5-1 and TRBJ2-7; 13 bases are shared with TRBD2. Trimming removed 4 bases from V and 3 bases from J; junction bases left unmatched: 4. This CDR3 comprises 15 residues. The germline V gene has CDR1 SGHRS and CDR2 YFSETQ. CDR3 residues: CASSQGLAGDYEQYF. For the CDR3, the DNA is TGCGCCAGCAGCCAAGGACTAGCGGGGGACTACGAGCAGTACTTC.

The sample holds one count of this clone. The V call is TRBV28, the J call TRBJ2-2; TRBD2 matches 11 bases. This CDR3 is 16 amino acids long. With V trimmed by 5 bases and J by 0 bases, 2 bases remained unmatched. Germline V gives CDR1 MDHEN, CDR2 SYDVKM. CDR3 bases: TGTGCCAGCAGTCCGGGACTAGCGGCGAACACCGGGGAGCTGTTTTTT. The encoded protein is CASSPGLAANTGELFF. The whole variable domain, remainder taken from reference TRBV28 and TRBJ2-2, is DVKVTQSSRYLVKRTGEKVFLECVQDMDHENMFWYRQDPGLGLRLIYFSYDVKMKEKGDIPEGYSVSREKKERFSLILESASTNQTSMYLCASSPGLAANTGELFFGEGSRLTVL.

The chain links TRBV5-5 to TRBJ2-7; tentatively, D is TRBD2 (5 bases). V lost 0 bases and J lost 0, with 7 bases in between. The CDR3 runs to 14 residues. CDR1 is SGHKS and CDR2 is YYEKEE in the germline V gene (reference sequence). CDR3 DNA sequence: TGTGCCAGCAGCTTGGAGCGGATCTCCTACGAGCAGTACTTC. Its translation: CASSLERISYEQYF.

The J gene is TRBJ1-1, the V gene TRBV19, with 9 bases identical to TRBD1. CDR3 length: 15 amino acids. V shed 10 bases and J 1 base; nucleotides not matched to a gene: 10. CDR1 is LNHDA, CDR2 SQIVND, per germline (reference sequence). The CDR3 sequence: CATRGTGTKNTEAFF. CDR3 DNA sequence: TGTGCCACTAGGGGGACAGGGACTAAGAACACTGAAGCTTTCTTT.

V is TRBV28 and J is TRBJ2-2, with 9 bases aligning to TRBD1. This CDR3 is 15 amino acids long. The ends lost 7 bases at V and 6 bases at J; junction bases unmatched: 9. Germline-derived CDR1 and CDR2 are MDHEN and SYDVKM. The CDR3 loop reads CASTSGDREAGELFF. CDR3 coding DNA: TGTGCCAGCACCTCAGGGGACAGGGAAGCCGGGGAGCTGTTTTTT.

The rearrangement uses TRBV28 and TRBJ1-5; D remains ambiguous. CDR1 and CDR2 (germline): MDHEN, SYDVKM. V lost 7 bases, J lost 2 bases, and 18 bases lay in between. This CDR3 has 16 residues. CDR3 amino acids: CASTNTYQVGNQPQHF. Written as DNA, the CDR3 is TGTGCCAGCACCAACACTTACCAGGTGGGCAATCAGCCCCAGCATTTT.

The gene calls are TRBV27 and TRBJ2-1; TRBD1 aligns across 8 bases. Unmatched junction bases numbered 6, after V lost 6 bases and J lost 5 bases. Germline CDR1 and CDR2: MNHEY and SMNVEV (reference sequence). This CDR3 has 14 residues. CDR3 in amino acids: CASRLQGADNEQFF. Here the CDR3 DNA reads TGTGCCAGCAGGCTTCAGGGGGCGGACAATGAGCAGTTCTTC.

The chain carries TRBV7-9 and TRBJ1-1; D possibly corresponds to TRBD1 (6 bases). From germline, CDR1 is SEHNR and CDR2 FQNEAQ (reference sequence). V was clipped by 5 bases and J by 0 bases, with 16 bases between them. This CDR3 has 16 residues. In DNA, the CDR3 is TGTGCCAGCAGCCCCCAGGGGTCCCCCTTGAACACTGAAGCTTTCTTT. It codes for CASSPQGSPLNTEAFF.

The V call is TRBV7-3, the J call TRBJ2-7; the D gene is possibly TRBD2 (7 bases). The V end lost 5 bases, the J end lost 6 bases, and 17 bases lay between the germline ends. CDR3 length equals 14 residues. Germline V lookup: CDR1 SGHTA, CDR2 FQGTGA. The chain's CDR3 is CASSLSAGASEQYF. The CDR3 DNA is TGTGCCAGCAGCCTATCCGCGGGGGCTAGCGAGCAGTACTTC.

This chain's CDR3 is CASSLEAGYSTEAFF. The CDR3 DNA is TGTGCCAGCAGCTTAGAGGCAGGATACAGCACTGAAGCTTTCTTT. The chain recombines TRBV11-2 with TRBJ1-1; D not certain. Trimming left V 0 bases short and J 4 bases short, with 12 bases between. From germline, CDR1 is SGHAT and CDR2 FQNNGV. The CDR3 loop spans 15 amino acids.